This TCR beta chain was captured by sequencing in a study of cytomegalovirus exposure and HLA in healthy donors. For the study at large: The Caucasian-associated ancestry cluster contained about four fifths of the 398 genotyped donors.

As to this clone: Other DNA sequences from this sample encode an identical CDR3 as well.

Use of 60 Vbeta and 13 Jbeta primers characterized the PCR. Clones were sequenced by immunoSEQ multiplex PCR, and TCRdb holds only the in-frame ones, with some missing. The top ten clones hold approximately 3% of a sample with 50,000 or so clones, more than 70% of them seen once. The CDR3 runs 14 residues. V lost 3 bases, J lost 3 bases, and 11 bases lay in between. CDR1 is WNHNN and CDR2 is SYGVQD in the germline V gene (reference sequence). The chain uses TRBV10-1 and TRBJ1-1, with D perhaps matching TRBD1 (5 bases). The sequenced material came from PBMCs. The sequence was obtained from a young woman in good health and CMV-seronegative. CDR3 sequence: CASSDPTRDTEAFF. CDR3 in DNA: TGCGCCAGCAGTGACCCAACCAGGGACACTGAAGCTTTCTTT.